A selection of T cell receptor beta chains follows, all from one sample in a study of cytomegalovirus exposure and HLA in healthy donors. Only in-frame clones appear in the TCRdb table, and some are missing; sequencing was by immunoSEQ multiplex PCR. The data contain more than 150,000 clones, 75% to 85% of them singletons. Sample: PBMCs. The source is a woman between 18 and 29 years old in good health and CMV-seronegative. Each CDR3 is given with its conserved first and last residue. The D gene is left open where the match is weak. Clone size is given for some rows only: seen once, a few or many times, or a class if the clone is expanded.

>TRBJ2-7|.|TRBD2|TRBV18
TGTGCCAGCTCATTCAGCGGGGACTCCTACGAGCAGTACTTC
CASSFSGDSYEQYF
>TRBJ2-1|.|TRBD2|TRBV5-1
TGCGCCAGCAGGCAGGGACTAGCTATCGATGAGCAGTTCTTC
CASRQGLAIDEQFF
>TRBJ2-2|few|TRBD2|TRBV7-3
TGTGCCAGCAGCCGAACACTAGCGGGAGGGCCAACCGGGGAGCTGTTTTTT
CASSRTLAGGPTGELFF
>TRBJ1-5|.|.|TRBV27
TGTGCCAGCAGTCCTCGGTTCTACCCAGGACAGCCCCAGCATTTT
CASSPRFYPGQPQHF
>TRBJ2-7|.|TRBD2|TRBV11-2
TGTGCCAGCAGCGCTACGGGACTAGCTTACGAGCAGTACTTC
CASSATGLAYEQYF
>TRBJ2-3|.|.|TRBV7-9
TGTGCCAGCAGCCTCGGTAGTTCAGATACGCAGTATTTT
CASSLGSSDTQYF
>TRBJ2-7|.|TRBD2|TRBV4-2
TGTGCCAGCAGCCACCCGCTCCCTAGCGGGCCCTACGAGCAGTACTTC
CASSHPLPSGPYEQYF
>TRBJ2-7|.|TRBD1|TRBV7-6
TGTGCCAGCACTTCCACGTCCGGGACAGCCTCCTACGAGCAGTACTTC
CASTSTSGTASYEQYF
>TRBJ1-1|.|.|TRBV2
TGTGCCAGCAGCCGGAACACTGAAGCTTTCTTT
CASSRNTEAFF
>TRBJ2-1|few|TRBD2|TRBV7-9
TGTGCCAGCACGGGACTAGCGGGAGTGAAGGGCTCCTACAATGAGCAGTTCTTC
CASTGLAGVKGSYNEQFF
>TRBJ1-4|few|TRBD1|TRBV6-5
TGTGCCAGCAGTTACTCTTACAGGGGTCACGGTGAAAAACTGTTTTTT
CASSYSYRGHGEKLFF
>TRBJ1-6|.|.|TRBV7-6
TGTGCCAGCAGCCCAGTGGGGGCAGGAAATTCACCCCTCCACTTT
CASSPVGAGNSPLHF
>TRBJ1-2|.|.|TRBV5-4
TGTGCCAGCAGCTTGGAACAGGGACGAGGCTACACCTTC
CASSLEQGRGYTF
>TRBJ2-2|.|.|TRBV2
TGTGCCAGCAGTGAAGGGGGCGGGCCTAGCGACGGGGAGCTGTTTTTT
CASSEGGGPSDGELFF
>TRBJ2-7|.|TRBD2|TRBV30
TGTGCCTGGAGTGCCTTGGCGGGACTAGCGGACGAGCAGTACTTC
CAWSALAGLADEQYF
>TRBJ2-7|.|TRBD1|TRBV7-8
TGTGCCAGCAGCTTAGAGGGACAGGGACCCTACGAGCAGTACTTC
CASSLEGQGPYEQYF
>TRBJ2-4|few|.|TRBV30
TGTGCCTGGACACCAGGAGGAAACATTCAGTACTTC
CAWTPGGNIQYF
>TRBJ1-5|.|.|TRBV27
TGTGCCAGCACCCCAGGGCTAAATCAGCCCCAGCATTTT
CASTPGLNQPQHF
>TRBJ2-4|.|TRBD1|TRBV5-8
TGTGCCAGCCTGCGGACAGGGCGAAAAAACATTCAGTACTTC
CASLRTGRKNIQYF
>TRBJ1-2|.|.|TRBV27
TGTGCCACCTCCGACGGGGAAAACTATGGCTACACCTTC
CATSDGENYGYTF
>TRBJ2-1|.|.|TRBV10-3
TGTGCCATCATCCCGGGGGTTTCCTACAATGAGCAGTTCTTC
CAIIPGVSYNEQFF
>TRBJ1-4|.|TRBD1|TRBV27
TGTGCCAGCGGAACAGGGGCCATCAATGAAAAACTGTTTTTT
CASGTGAINEKLFF
>TRBJ2-1|.|TRBD1|TRBV27
TGTGCCAGCAGTTCCGGGACAGGGAACTACAATGAGCAGTTCTTC
CASSSGTGNYNEQFF
>TRBJ1-1|.|.|TRBV7-9
TGTGCCAGCAGCCCCACTCTTCAGGGTACTGAAGCTTTCTTT
CASSPTLQGTEAFF
>TRBJ2-1|.|TRBD2|TRBV27
TGTGCCAGCAGTTTGATTGGTGCCCGGGGACTAGCGGGAGAGGGTGAGCAGTTCTTC
CASSLIGARGLAGEGEQFF
>TRBJ1-1|.|.|TRBV5-1
TGCGCCAGCAGCCTCTTCGGGGACACTGAAGCTTTCTTT
CASSLFGDTEAFF
>TRBJ2-3|.|TRBD2|TRBV4-1
TGCGCCAGCAGCCCTGCGGCTAGCGGGACAGATACGCAGTATTTT
CASSPAASGTDTQYF
>TRBJ2-5|.|TRBD1|TRBV15
TGTGCCACCAGCAGAGATCTAGGGGGCATGAAGACCCAGTACTTC
CATSRDLGGMKTQYF
>TRBJ2-1|.|TRBD1|TRBV19
TGTGCCAGTAGTCGGGGAGGGGGACAGGGAGGGCTGGATGAGCAGTTCTTC
CASSRGGGQGGLDEQFF
>TRBJ2-1|.|TRBD2|TRBV28
TGTGCCAGCAGTATTAGGGGACTAGTTTACAATGAGCAGTTCTTC
CASSIRGLVYNEQFF
>TRBJ2-4|few|.|TRBV5-1
TGCGCCAGCAGCGAGTTCCAACTAGCCAAAAACATTCAGTACTTC
CASSEFQLAKNIQYF
>TRBJ2-7|.|TRBD2|TRBV7-6
TGTGCCAGCAGCTTAGGGACTAGCGGGCCGAACGAGCAGTACTTC
CASSLGTSGPNEQYF
>TRBJ1-2|.|.|TRBV14
TGTGCCAGCAGCCGTCGGAACGGGAACTATGGCTACACCTTC
CASSRRNGNYGYTF
>TRBJ2-7|once|.|TRBV5-1
TGCGCCAGCAGCTTGGGCAACCGGGACACCGGTTTCCGATACTTC
CASSLGNRDTGFRYF
>TRBJ2-2|.|TRBD1|TRBV7-8
TGTGCCAGCAGCACGTATTCGACAGGGTTGACCGGGGAGCTGTTTTTT
CASSTYSTGLTGELFF
>TRBJ1-6|.|.|TRBV28
TGTGCCAGCAGTTTAGTCTCCCCGAGCTCACCCCTCCACTTT
CASSLVSPSSPLHF
>TRBJ1-1|.|.|TRBV19
TGTGCCAGTATATTAGGAGGTGAAGCTTTCTTT
CASILGGEAFF
>TRBJ2-7|.|TRBD2|TRBV2
TGTGCCAGCTCCACTAGCGGGAGGATTTACTCCTACGAGCAGTACTTC
CASSTSGRIYSYEQYF
>TRBJ1-3|.|TRBD1|TRBV5-1
TGCGCCAGCAGCTTAGACAGGGCTGGAAACACCATATATTTT
CASSLDRAGNTIYF
>TRBJ2-1|once|.|TRBV6-1
TGTGCCAGCAGCCCTTACAATTTGCCCAATGAGCAGTTCTTC
CASSPYNLPNEQFF
>TRBJ2-7|.|.|TRBV10-3
TGTGCCATCAGTGACGGAGGGTACGAGCAGTACTTC
CAISDGGYEQYF
>TRBJ1-5|few|.|TRBV4-1
TGCGCCAGCCCCTCAGGGCCCCAGCATTTT
CASPSGPQHF
>TRBJ1-4|.|.|TRBV6-5
TGTGCCAGCAGTTACTCAGGGGAGGGTGAAAAACTGTTTTTT
CASSYSGEGEKLFF
>TRBJ1-6|once|.|TRBV5-1
TGCGCCAGCCGGAGGACGGGGGGGGATTCACCCCTCCACTTT
CASRRTGGDSPLHF
>TRBJ2-5|.|TRBD1|TRBV5-1
TGCGCCAGCGGATTTGTTACAGGGGGCTACCAAGAGACCCAGTACTTC
CASGFVTGGYQETQYF
>TRBJ2-3|.|.|TRBV5-1
TGCGCCAGCAACCCGGGGGACCACACAGATACGCAGTATTTT
CASNPGDHTDTQYF
>TRBJ1-1|.|TRBD1|TRBV7-8
TGTGCCAGCAGCTTAAGTGGGACAGGCATGAACACTGAAGCTTTCTTT
CASSLSGTGMNTEAFF
>TRBJ1-2|.|.|TRBV4-2
TGTGCCAGCAGCCAAGAAGGTTTGGGCACTAACTATGGCTACACCTTC
CASSQEGLGTNYGYTF
>TRBJ2-7|.|.|TRBV7-2
TGTGCCAGCAGCTTAGATGCAGGGGCCGCCTACGAGCAGTACTTC
CASSLDAGAAYEQYF
>TRBJ2-3|.|TRBD2|TRBV19
TGTGCCAGTAGTATCCCACTAGCGGGAGGGCTTTCAGATACGCAGTATTTT
CASSIPLAGGLSDTQYF
>TRBJ1-1|.|TRBD1|TRBV5-6
TGTGCCAGCAGCCGGAGACAGGGAAACACTGAAGCTTTCTTT
CASSRRQGNTEAFF
>TRBJ2-5|.|.|TRBV11-3
TGTGCCAGCAGCTTACAGGTGGAAGAGACCCAGTACTTC
CASSLQVEETQYF
>TRBJ1-4|.|.|TRBV5-1
TGCGCCAGCAGCTTGTCTGGCAGTTCAACTAATGAAAAACTGTTTTTT
CASSLSGSSTNEKLFF
>TRBJ2-7|.|TRBD1|TRBV5-8
TGTGCCAGCAGCACGCCGGGACAGACCTACGAGCAGTACTTC
CASSTPGQTYEQYF
>TRBJ1-1|.|.|TRBV15
TGTGCCACCAGCAGAGATTTACAGGCTGAGGCTTTCTTT
CATSRDLQAEAFF
>TRBJ2-2|.|TRBD1|TRBV5-6
TGTGCCAGCAGCTTGGGGTCAGGGGGCATGTTAGCCGGGGAGCTGTTTTTT
CASSLGSGGMLAGELFF
>TRBJ2-7|once|.|TRBV7-9
TGTGCCAGCAGCATGCCCCCGGGGGAGCAGTACTTC
CASSMPPGEQYF
>TRBJ1-2|.|.|TRBV28
TGTGCCAGCAGAAATAAGCGGTCCCCAAGCTATGGCTACACCTTC
CASRNKRSPSYGYTF
>TRBJ2-7|.|.|TRBV6-1
TGTGCCAGCAGTCGACAGAAAAGCGAGCAGTACTTC
CASSRQKSEQYF